The 17 T cell receptor beta chains below all came from one sample that was sequenced in a study of cytomegalovirus exposure and HLA in healthy donors. PCR primers comprised 60 Vbeta and 13 Jbeta primers. Assay: immunoSEQ multiplex PCR; the TCRdb copy retains only in-frame clones and omits some. The sample lists 50,000 or so clones, 82% occurring once. The sequencing sample was made of PBMCs. These receptors all stem from a woman aged 18 to 35 in good health and CMV-seronegative.

The chain has TRBV9 and TRBJ1-2, with TRBD1 identical over 7 bases. The CDR3 covers 15 residues. Germline V gives CDR1 SGDLS, CDR2 YYNGEE. The trim removed 3 bases at V and 5 bases at J, leaving 10 bases unmatched. CDR3 bases: TGTGCCAGCAGCGGAAGAAGGGGGCCCTTGTATGGCTACACCTTC. Translating it yields CASSGRRGPLYGYTF.

This chain's CDR3 is CASSQESAGLYEQYF. CDR3 bases: TGTGCCAGCAGCCAAGAGTCGGCAGGGCTCTACGAGCAGTACTTC. The genes are TRBV4-2 and TRBJ2-7; possible D gene TRBD1, 5 bases. The V end lost 0 bases, the J end lost 3 bases, and 12 bases lay between the germline ends. Germline V CDR1 and CDR2: LGHNA, YNFKEQ. This CDR3 has 15 amino acids.

The CDR3 sequence: CASSYSQGNTDTQYF. For the CDR3, the DNA is TGTGCCAGCAGTTACTCACAGGGTAACACAGATACGCAGTATTTT. This chain joins TRBV27 and TRBJ2-3; the D gene is possibly TRBD1 (6 bases). Germline V gene data show CDR1 as MNHEY and CDR2 as SMNVEV (reference sequence). V gave up 4 bases and J gave up 2 bases, with 13 bases separating them. The CDR3 runs to 15 residues.

This clone was seen a few times. The chain couples TRBV9 to TRBJ1-2, with D perhaps TRBD1 (6 bases). The CDR3 is made up of 15 amino acids. The V end was cut by 2 bases, the J end by 4 bases, with 15 bases between. Germline lookup yields CDR1 SGDLS and CDR2 YYNGEE. Written as DNA, the CDR3 is TGTGCCAGCAGCGTCCGGGGGGGGCAGGGCTATGGCTACACCTTC. Translating gives CASSVRGGQGYGYTF.

The rearrangement uses TRBV4-2 and TRBJ2-3; the match to TRBD2 covers 9 bases. Germline V lookup: CDR1 LGHNA, CDR2 YNFKEQ. This CDR3 spans 17 amino acids. Trimming removed 0 bases from V and 6 bases from J; junction bases left unmatched: 10. The CDR3, as DNA: TGTGCCAGCAGCCAAGATGGGTTGCGGGAGGGTGCGGATACGCAGTATTTT. This gives the protein CASSQDGLREGADTQYF.

V and J are TRBV7-6 and TRBJ2-7; TRBD2 matches at 9 bases. Germline CDR1 reads SGHVS; CDR2 reads FNYEAQ. This CDR3 comprises 16 residues. The V segment lost 5 bases and the J segment 4 bases; nucleotides outside the gene matches: 12. In DNA, the CDR3 is TGTGCCAGCAGCGTAGGGGGGGCGGGAGGGCCGTACGAGCAGTACTTC. Its protein is CASSVGGAGGPYEQYF.

The J gene is TRBJ2-2, the V gene TRBV7-9; 11 bases agree with TRBD2. The CDR3 consists of 17 residues. V lost 4 bases to trimming and J lost 4 bases; unmatched junction nucleotides: 8. The V gene's germline CDR1 is SEHNR and CDR2 FQNEAQ (reference sequence). The CDR3 DNA is TGTGCCAGCAGCTCAGGGGGACTAGCGGCGATCACCGGGGAGCTGTTTTTT. The encoded protein is CASSSGGLAAITGELFF.

The genes are TRBV27 and TRBJ2-7; TRBD1 matches at 9 bases. Per germline, CDR1 MNHEY and CDR2 SMNVEV (reference sequence). After removal of 8 bases from V and 6 bases from J, the junction contained 11 bases not matched to a gene. This CDR3 is 14 amino acids long. The CDR3 DNA reads TGTGCCAGCCACCGGGACAGGGTATCATCCGAGCAGTACTTC. Translated: CASHRDRVSSEQYF.

Only a few counts were recorded for this clone. The genes are TRBV6-6 and TRBJ2-7; 10 bases fit TRBD2. V lost 7 bases and J lost 1; bases outside the gene matches: 4. Germline V gives CDR1 MNHNY, CDR2 SVGAGI (reference sequence). This CDR3 is 14 amino acids long. For the CDR3, the DNA is TGTGCCAGCACCCTAGCGGGAGATTCCTACGAGCAGTACTTC. This encodes CASTLAGDSYEQYF.

V is TRBV6-6 and J is TRBJ2-7, with 10 positions matching TRBD1. Germline V gene sequence: CDR1 MNHNY, CDR2 SVGAGI (reference sequence). Trimming at V came to 5 bases and at J to 4 bases, leaving 8 bases not matched to a gene. This CDR3 is 15 amino acids long. The CDR3 loop reads CASSPPGTGAYEQYF. The CDR3 DNA is TGTGCCAGCAGTCCCCCCGGGACAGGGGCTTACGAGCAGTACTTC.

The chain recombines TRBV5-6 with TRBJ1-1, with a weak D call TRBD1 (5 bases). With 3 bases removed from V and 4 bases from J, the gap between germline ends came to 13 bases. The CDR3 is 14 residues long. Germline values: CDR1 SGHDT, CDR2 YYEEEE. The CDR3 DNA sequence: TGTGCCAGCAGCTCGTTACGGGGGAGCACTGAAGCTTTCTTT. Translated: CASSSLRGSTEAFF.

This chain's CDR3 is CASSYSGGRGNYGYTF. CDR3 coding DNA: TGTGCCAGCAGTTACTCGGGGGGTCGAGGGAACTATGGCTACACCTTC. J is TRBJ1-2 and V is TRBV6-5; tentatively, D is TRBD1 (5 bases). The V end lost 0 bases, the J end lost 2 bases, and 13 bases lay between the germline ends. There are 16 residues in the CDR3. Germline values: CDR1 MNHEY, CDR2 SVGAGI.

This clone appeared a few times. The gene calls are TRBV18 and TRBJ2-2; 8 nucleotides line up with TRBD2. The CDR3 length is 15 residues. CDR1 is KGHSH, CDR2 LQKENI, per germline. With 2 bases clipped from V and 8 bases from J, the junction kept 7 bases outside the gene matches. The CDR3 DNA reads TGTGCCAGCTCACCAAGAGCGGGAGAGATGGGGGAGCTGTTTTTT. As protein: CASSPRAGEMGELFF.

This clone has just a few counts. The chain has TRBV6-1 and TRBJ1-1, with TRBD1 matching 7 bases. CDR1 is MNHNS and CDR2 is SASEGT in the germline V gene. The junction had 7 bases not matched to a gene; V was cut back by 5 bases and J by 1 base. This CDR3 comprises 15 residues. The CDR3, as DNA: TGTGCCAGCAGTTTGACAGGGCGAACGAACACTGAAGCTTTCTTT. Translation gives CASSLTGRTNTEAFF.

The chain is built from TRBV9 and TRBJ2-7; 10 bases match TRBD2. The trim removed 0 bases at V and 5 bases at J, leaving 5 bases unmatched. Germline lookup yields CDR1 SGDLS and CDR2 YYNGEE. This CDR3 has 15 residues. CDR3 protein: CASSVVAGGFHEQYF. The CDR3 DNA sequence: TGTGCCAGCAGCGTAGTAGCGGGGGGATTCCACGAGCAGTACTTC.

The V call is TRBV10-3, the J call TRBJ1-2; 10 positions match TRBD1. This CDR3 is 14 amino acids long. V trimming: 4 bases; J trimming: 4 bases; junction bases outside the gene matches: 3. Germline lookup yields CDR1 ENHRY and CDR2 SYGVKD. The CDR3 DNA sequence: TGTGCCATCAGTGGGGGACAGGGGCTCTATGGCTACACCTTC. This encodes CAISGGQGLYGYTF.

This sequence joins TRBV11-1 and TRBJ2-3, with 9 bases aligning to TRBD2. The CDR3 is 16 amino acids. Germline V gene sequence: CDR1 SGHAT, CDR2 FQDESV (reference sequence). The V gene end was trimmed by 5 bases and the J gene end by 7 bases; junction bases not matched to a gene: 13. In DNA, the CDR3 is TGTGCCAGCAGCCGGGGGGGGCGGGAGGGCCAATATACGCAGTATTTT. This gives the protein CASSRGGREGQYTQYF.